These 30 T cell receptor beta chains originate from one sample sequenced in a study of shared clonotypes between healthy human individuals. Sequencing was performed with immunoSEQ multiplex PCR; in TCRdb, only in-frame clones are kept and a portion is missing. This table holds hundreds of thousands of clones, over 65% found once. Sequencing was done on a sample of memory CD4+ T cells sorted from blood. The subset is: CD45RA-negative fraction. These receptors originate from a woman aged 25 to 39 in good health.

This clone turned up a few times. V gene TRBV6-1 combines with J gene TRBJ1-2; D might be TRBD1 (5 bases). Germline V gene data show CDR1 as MNHNS and CDR2 as SASEGT. V was pared by 4 bases and J by 4 bases, with 13 bases between. This CDR3 has 14 residues. CDR3: CASSVPGGTYGYTF. As DNA, the CDR3 is TGTGCCAGCAGTGTCCCAGGAGGGACCTATGGCTACACCTTC.

There are many counts of this clone. This chain links TRBV2 with TRBJ1-5, with D perhaps TRBD1 (5 bases). CDR1 and CDR2 from the germline V gene are SNHLY and FYNNEI. V was trimmed by 6 bases and J by 6 bases, leaving 12 bases between them. This CDR3 spans 13 amino acids. In DNA, the CDR3 is TGTGCCAGCAGGCGGGGCGATATTCAGCCCCAGCATTTT. It codes for CASRRGDIQPQHF. Combining the CDR3 with reference TRBV2 and TRBJ1-5 gives the whole variable domain EPEVTQTPSHQVTQMGQEVILRCVPISNHLYFYWYRQILGQKVEFLVSFYNNEISEKSEIFDDQFSVERPDGSNFTLKIRSTKLEDSAMYFCASRRGDIQPQHFGDGTRLSIL.

This clone turned up a few times. The rearrangement joins TRBV4-2 to TRBJ2-2; 13 nucleotides line up with TRBD2. This CDR3 is built from 19 residues. V lost 1 base, J lost 2 bases, and 7 bases stayed unmatched. The germline CDR1 and CDR2 sequences are LGHNA and YNFKEQ. CDR3: CASSQGRLAGGPNTGELFF. The CDR3 DNA follows: TGTGCCAGCAGCCAAGGCCGACTAGCGGGAGGTCCCAACACCGGGGAGCTGTTTTTT.

The CDR3 region is CASSLVGFELRQYF. For the CDR3, the DNA is TGTGCCAGCAGTTTAGTAGGCTTTGAGCTTAGGCAGTACTTC. The chain has TRBV27 and TRBJ2-7; D not resolved. The CDR3 has 14 amino acids. Germline V gene lookup returns CDR1 MNHEY and CDR2 SMNVEV (reference sequence). V lost 2 bases, J lost 9 bases, and 17 bases lay in between.

The gene calls are TRBV11-2 and TRBJ2-3; maybe TRBD2 (5 bases). V dropped 2 bases and J dropped 3 bases, with 15 bases sitting between them. The germline gives CDR1 SGHAT, CDR2 FQNNGV. The CDR3 has 16 amino acids. The CDR3 sequence is CASSLTGSGWTDTQYF. CDR3 coding DNA: TGTGCCAGCAGCTTAACGGGGAGTGGATGGACAGATACGCAGTATTTT.

This chain connects TRBV2 to TRBJ2-7; possibly TRBD2 for D (6 bases). The CDR3 contains 13 residues. The V and J ends lost 3 bases and 7 bases respectively, with 13 bases between them. Germline V gene data show CDR1 as SNHLY and CDR2 as FYNNEI. The CDR3 is CASSEEGISEQYF. The CDR3 bases are TGTGCCAGCAGTGAGGAGGGGATCTCGGAGCAGTACTTC. Using reference TRBV2 and TRBJ2-7 for the parts outside the CDR3, the full variable domain is EPEVTQTPSHQVTQMGQEVILRCVPISNHLYFYWYRQILGQKVEFLVSFYNNEISEKSEIFDDQFSVERPDGSNFTLKIRSTKLEDSAMYFCASSEEGISEQYFGPGTRLTVT.

The chain recombines TRBV5-6 with TRBJ2-7; D is uncertain. V was clipped by 4 bases and J by 0 bases, with 8 bases between them. The germline V gene has CDR1 SGHDT and CDR2 YYEEEE. The CDR3 consists of 13 residues. CDR3 amino acids: CASSSLSSYEQYF. The CDR3 DNA reads TGTGCCAGCAGCAGCCTATCCTCCTACGAGCAGTACTTC.

This clone has a handful of counts. The chain combines TRBV29-1 with TRBJ2-5; no firm D call. This CDR3 is 12 amino acids long. V lost 4 bases to trimming and J lost 7 bases, with 13 bases between them. Per the germline V gene, CDR1 is SQVTM and CDR2 is ANQGSEA. The CDR3 coding sequence is TGCAGCGTTGCGGTTGAAGGTGGGACCCAGTACTTC. It specifies CSVAVEGGTQYF.

The V call is TRBV30, the J call TRBJ1-1, with a possible D match to TRBD1 (5 bases). The CDR3 spans 14 residues. Germline V gene sequence: CDR1 GTSNPN, CDR2 SVGIG (reference sequence). Trimming cost V 0 bases and J 8 bases, with 16 bases left between them. The CDR3 region is CAWSVLKTGTEAFF. DNA of the CDR3: TGTGCCTGGAGTGTCCTAAAAACCGGGACCGAAGCTTTCTTT.

The chain combines TRBV9 with TRBJ2-1; 9 bases align to TRBD2. The CDR3 is 15 residues long. V was clipped by 4 bases and J by 1 base; unmatched bases: 3. Germline V gene data show CDR1 as SGDLS and CDR2 as YYNGEE. Here the CDR3 reads CASSPSGNSYNEQFF. Here the CDR3 DNA reads TGTGCCAGCAGCCCTAGCGGGAATTCCTACAATGAGCAGTTCTTC.

This clone was seen a few times. This chain links TRBV5-1 with TRBJ2-3, with D possibly being TRBD2 (5 bases). CDR1 is SGHRS and CDR2 is YFSETQ in the germline V gene. The CDR3 runs to 16 residues. Trimming shortened V by 7 bases and J by 1 base, and 19 bases separated the two germline ends. CDR3 protein: CASALGVRSGTDTQYF. CDR3 sequence (DNA): TGCGCCAGCGCCCTCGGGGTGAGGTCCGGCACAGATACGCAGTATTTT.

The chain recombines TRBV7-2 with TRBJ1-1; D might be TRBD1 (5 bases). V gave up 2 bases and J gave up 0 bases, with 10 bases separating them. Germline-derived CDR1 and CDR2 are SGHTA and FQGNSA. CDR3 length equals 15 residues. This chain's CDR3 is CASSLSRGLNTEAFF. The CDR3 DNA reads TGTGCCAGCAGCTTATCAAGGGGATTGAACACTGAAGCTTTCTTT.

This clone has only a few counts. The chain couples TRBV5-1 to TRBJ2-3, with 13 nucleotides matching TRBD2. Trimming took 4 bases from V and 5 from J; bases not matched to a gene: 7. The CDR3 sequence is 16 residues long. Germline-derived CDR1 and CDR2 are SGHRS and YFSETQ. The CDR3 DNA reads as TGCGCCAGCAGCGTGAGGGGACTAGCGGGAATAGATACGCAGTATTTT. Protein sequence: CASSVRGLAGIDTQYF.

This chain links TRBV25-1 with TRBJ2-1, with 13 bases that match TRBD2. The trim removed 3 bases at V and 3 bases at J, leaving 5 bases unmatched. The germline CDR1 and CDR2 sequences are MGHDK and SYGVNS. CDR3 length: 17 residues. The CDR3 loop reads CASSEGGTSGIYNEQFF. The DNA for the CDR3 is TGTGCCAGCAGTGAGGGGGGGACTAGCGGGATCTACAATGAGCAGTTCTTC.

V is TRBV11-2 and J is TRBJ2-1; 7 positions match TRBD1. Germline V lookup: CDR1 SGHAT, CDR2 FQNNGV. The trim removed 5 bases at V and 1 base at J, leaving 11 bases unmatched. This CDR3 comprises 17 residues. The CDR3 is CASSATTGRRSYNEQFF. The CDR3 DNA follows: TGTGCCAGCAGCGCAACGACAGGGCGGCGGTCCTACAATGAGCAGTTCTTC.

This rearrangement joins TRBV7-9 to TRBJ2-1; D unresolved. Germline V lookup: CDR1 SEHNR, CDR2 FQNEAQ (reference sequence). The CDR3 is 12 amino acids. With 4 bases removed from V and 6 bases from J, the gap between germline ends came to 7 bases. DNA for the CDR3: TGTGCCAGCAGCTCCGTATCCAATGAGCAGTTCTTC. Translated, it gives CASSSVSNEQFF.

This chain uses TRBV7-3 with TRBJ1-5, with 12 bases lining up with TRBD1. With V trimmed by 3 bases and J by 3 bases, 6 bases remained unmatched. The CDR3 has 17 residues. The germline CDR1 and CDR2 sequences are SGHTA and FQGTGA. CDR3 sequence reads: CASSFLPGQGANQPQHF. The CDR3 DNA sequence: TGTGCCAGCAGCTTCCTGCCGGGACAGGGGGCCAATCAGCCCCAGCATTTT.

Concerning this clone itself: Being one base from a much bigger clone, this may be a read error. V and J are TRBV7-6 and TRBJ2-1, with 9 bases that match TRBD2. The CDR3 extends over 14 amino acids. Germline V lookup: CDR1 SGHVS, CDR2 FNYEAQ. V dropped 5 bases and J dropped 2; count of bases not matched to a gene: 1. The CDR3 region is CASSPSGTYNEQFF. As DNA, the CDR3 is TGTGCCAGCAGCCCTAGCGGGACCTACAATGAGCAGTTCTTC.

The chain couples TRBV7-8 to TRBJ2-7; the D gene is possibly TRBD2 (5 bases). The CDR3 consists of 14 residues. Per germline, CDR1 SGHVS and CDR2 FQNEAQ. Deletions cut 5 bases from V and 0 bases from J, with 11 bases between. CDR3 loop: CASSGLVSSYEQYF. The CDR3 DNA is TGTGCCAGCAGCGGACTGGTAAGCTCCTACGAGCAGTACTTC.

J is TRBJ2-5 and V is TRBV2; D is unclear. The V end was cut by 6 bases, the J end by 3 bases, with 8 bases between. Germline V CDR1 and CDR2: SNHLY, FYNNEI. The CDR3 is 12 residues long. CDR3 loop: CASRPDEETQYF. CDR3 DNA sequence: TGTGCCAGCAGGCCAGACGAAGAGACCCAGTACTTC.

This clone was seen a few times. The chain has TRBV2 and TRBJ1-1; 7 nucleotides agree with TRBD1. J lost 4 bases, V lost 6 bases, and 14 bases had no gene match. This CDR3 region has 16 residues. The V gene's germline CDR1 is SNHLY and CDR2 FYNNEI. In DNA form, the CDR3 reads TGTGCCAGCAGGGGACTCGGGGAGGGGGCTACCACTGAAGCTTTCTTT. Translating it yields CASRGLGEGATTEAFF.

The chain employs TRBV7-3 and TRBJ1-1, with D tentatively TRBD1 (6 bases). In germline, CDR1 is SGHTA, CDR2 FQGTGA. Trimming removed 5 bases at V and 4 bases at J, with 11 bases between. The CDR3 sequence is 13 residues long. Here the CDR3 reads CASSVQGPTEAFF. The CDR3 nucleotides read TGTGCCAGCAGCGTACAGGGCCCCACTGAAGCTTTCTTT.

The genes are TRBV7-9 and TRBJ1-2; D not resolved. The V and J ends lost 2 bases and 6 bases respectively, with 10 bases between them. Germline V CDR1 and CDR2: SEHNR, FQNEAQ (reference sequence). The CDR3 has 13 residues. In DNA form, the CDR3 reads TGTGCCAGCAGCTTAAAGGGAGGCCATGGCTACACCTTC. Its protein is CASSLKGGHGYTF. Full variable domain (outside the CDR3, taken from reference TRBV7-9 and TRBJ1-2): DTGVSQNPRHKITKRGQNVTFRCDPISEHNRLYWYRQTLGQGPEFLTYFQNEAQLEKSRLLSDRFSAERPKGSFSTLEIQRTEQGDSAMYLCASSLKGGHGYTFGSGTRLTVV.

Concerning this clone: This is likely an artifact of a read error, given a far larger clone one base away. This same CDR3 is encoded by further DNA sequences in the sample. The chain uses TRBV6-5 and TRBJ1-5; D is ambiguous. This CDR3 comprises 13 residues. Germline loops: CDR1 MNHEY, CDR2 SVGAGI. The V end lost 2 bases, the J end lost 7 bases, and 9 bases lay between the germline ends. The CDR3: CASSYGERQPQHF. The CDR3 region has the DNA TGTGCCAGCAGTTACGGTGAGCGCCAGCCCCAGCATTTT.

This clone occurred once. This sequence joins TRBV10-2 and TRBJ2-7; no clear D. Germline V lookup: CDR1 WSHSY, CDR2 SAAADI. CDR3 length equals 16 residues. Trimming stripped 3 bases from V and 0 bases from J, with 15 bases between. CDR3: CASSDMAFSSSYEQYF. CDR3 in DNA: TGCGCCAGCAGTGATATGGCGTTCTCAAGCTCCTACGAGCAGTACTTC.

The rearrangement uses TRBV11-2 and TRBJ2-1; TRBD1 is a possible D gene (5 bases). V shed 1 base and J shed 8 bases, with 21 bases lying between them. Germline-derived CDR1 and CDR2 are SGHAT and FQNNGV. There are 17 residues in the CDR3. Written as DNA, the CDR3 is TGTGCCAGCAGCTTAGTTAAGGGGCGCAGGGTGCAGCATGAGCAGTTCTTC. Protein product: CASSLVKGRRVQHEQFF.

This clone was seen only a few times. The chain uses TRBV5-8 and TRBJ1-4; D gene ambiguous. This CDR3 region has 15 residues. V gave up 2 bases and J gave up 6 bases, with 14 bases separating them. Germline V gives CDR1 SGHTS, CDR2 YDEGEE. Written as DNA, the CDR3 is TGTGCCAGCAGCTTACTAAGGGAATTAGATGAAAAACTGTTTTTT. It encodes CASSLLRELDEKLFF.

V usage is TRBV11-3 and J usage is TRBJ2-6, with 7 bases lining up with TRBD2. Germline V gene data show CDR1 as SGHNT and CDR2 as YENEEA. V was clipped by 2 bases and J by 2 bases; unmatched bases: 0. This CDR3 has 15 residues. Here the CDR3 reads CASSLSGAGANVLTF. CDR3 in DNA: TGTGCCAGCAGCTTAAGCGGGGCTGGGGCCAACGTCCTGACTTTC.

J is TRBJ1-3 and V is TRBV28; D is possibly TRBD1 (6 bases). Deletions cut 6 bases from V and 0 bases from J, with 15 bases between. Germline V gene sequence: CDR1 MDHEN, CDR2 SYDVKM. The CDR3 is made up of 16 amino acids. This CDR3 is CASRPLDRRSGNTIYF. The CDR3 coding sequence is TGTGCCAGCAGACCCCTGGACAGACGCTCTGGAAACACCATATATTTT.

The rearrangement uses TRBV19 and TRBJ2-2; possible D gene TRBD1, 6 bases. CDR1 is LNHDA and CDR2 is SQIVND in the germline V gene (reference sequence). This CDR3 comprises 14 residues. Trimming left V 6 bases short and J 6 bases short, with 14 bases between. CDR3 residues: CASSLQGGAGELFF. CDR3 sequence (DNA): TGTGCCAGTAGCCTACAGGGCGGCGCCGGGGAGCTGTTTTTT.